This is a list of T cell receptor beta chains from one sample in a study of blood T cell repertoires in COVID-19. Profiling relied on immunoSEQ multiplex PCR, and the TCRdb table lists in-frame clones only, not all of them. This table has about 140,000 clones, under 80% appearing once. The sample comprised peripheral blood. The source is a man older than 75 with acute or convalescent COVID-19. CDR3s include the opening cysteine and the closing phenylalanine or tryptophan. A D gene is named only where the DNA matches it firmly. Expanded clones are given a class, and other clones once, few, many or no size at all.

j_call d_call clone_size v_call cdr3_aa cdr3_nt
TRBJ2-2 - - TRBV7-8 CASSLAPRGKAGELFF TGTGCCAGCAGCTTAGCGCCTCGGGGGAAGGCCGGGGAGCTGTTTTTT
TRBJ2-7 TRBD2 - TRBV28 CASATSSGGGYEQYF TGTGCCAGCGCCACGTCGAGCGGGGGGGGCTACGAGCAGTACTTC
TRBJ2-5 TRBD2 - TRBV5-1 CASSFGTTVKETQYF TGCGCCAGCAGCTTCGGGACTACCGTCAAAGAGACCCAGTACTTC
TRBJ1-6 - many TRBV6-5 CASKPVNSPLHF TGTGCCAGCAAACCAGTGAATTCACCCCTCCACTTT
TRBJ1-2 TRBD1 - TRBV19 CASSPRGQAGGYTF TGTGCCAGTAGTCCCAGAGGACAGGCGGGCGGCTACACCTTC
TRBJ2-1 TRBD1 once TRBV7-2 CASSQGTGYNEQFF TGTGCCAGCAGCCAGGGGACAGGGTACAATGAGCAGTTCTTC
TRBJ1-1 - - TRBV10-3 CAIKAAGEGGAAFF TGTGCCATCAAGGCGGCTGGGGAGGGGGGAGCAGCTTTCTTT
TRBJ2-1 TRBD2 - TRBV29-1 CSVGTSIHNEQFF TGCAGCGTGGGGACTAGTATCCACAATGAGCAGTTCTTC
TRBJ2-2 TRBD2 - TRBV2 CASSATSGGASGELFF TGTGCCAGCAGTGCTACTAGCGGGGGGGCCAGCGGGGAGCTGTTTTTT
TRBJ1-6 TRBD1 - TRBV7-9 CASSLDRAPGSPLHF TGTGCCAGCAGCCTGGACAGGGCGCCGGGTTCGCCCCTCCACTTT
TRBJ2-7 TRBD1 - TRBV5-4 CASSLEGQGVYEQYF TGTGCCAGCAGCTTGGAGGGACAGGGTGTTTACGAGCAGTACTTC
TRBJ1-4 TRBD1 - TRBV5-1 CASSLNTGGGGEKLFF TGCGCCAGCAGCTTGAATACAGGGGGCGGAGGTGAAAAACTGTTTTTT
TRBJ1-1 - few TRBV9 CASSATGSGPFEAFF TGTGCCAGCTCGGCTACAGGGTCTGGCCCGTTTGAAGCTTTCTTT
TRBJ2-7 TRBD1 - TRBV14 CASSPRTGLTQQYF TGTGCCAGCAGCCCGCGGACAGGCCTCACCCAGCAGTACTTC
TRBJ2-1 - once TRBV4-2 CASSQDLFLGRPNEQFF TGTGCCAGCAGCCAAGATCTTTTTTTGGGGAGGCCTAATGAGCAGTTCTTC
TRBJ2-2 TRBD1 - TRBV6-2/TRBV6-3 CASSYSTQGAIESGELFF TGTGCCAGCAGTTACTCGACGCAGGGGGCTATCGAGTCCGGGGAGCTGTTTTTT
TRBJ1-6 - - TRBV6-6 CASSYSGSPLHF TGTGCCAGCAGTTATTCGGGGTCACCCCTCCACTTT
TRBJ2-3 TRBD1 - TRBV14 CASSQAGRQGTQYF TGTGCCAGCAGCCAAGCGGGGAGACAGGGGACGCAGTATTTT
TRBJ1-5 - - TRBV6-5 CASSLAADNQPQHF TGTGCCAGCAGCCTCGCGGCCGACAATCAGCCCCAGCATTTT
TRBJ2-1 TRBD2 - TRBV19 CASSLALGTSGGNEQFF TGTGCCAGTAGTCTGGCCCTAGGGACTAGCGGGGGCAATGAGCAGTTCTTC
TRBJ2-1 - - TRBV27 CASSSSAGLGDYNEQFF TGTGCCAGCAGTTCCTCTGCCGGACTCGGGGACTACAATGAGCAGTTCTTC
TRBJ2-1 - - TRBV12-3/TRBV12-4 CASSLSDNEQFF TGTGCCAGCAGTTTGTCAGACAATGAGCAGTTCTTC
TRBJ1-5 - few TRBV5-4 CASSFQGSSQPQHF TGTGCCAGCAGCTTTCAGGGTTCTAGTCAGCCCCAGCATTTT
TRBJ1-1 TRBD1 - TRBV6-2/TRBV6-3 CASSYRGPYTEAFF TGTGCCAGCAGTTACAGGGGGCCTTACACTGAAGCTTTCTTT
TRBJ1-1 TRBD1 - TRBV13 CASSQTGTGGTEAFF TGTGCCAGCAGCCAAACCGGGACAGGAGGGACTGAAGCTTTCTTT
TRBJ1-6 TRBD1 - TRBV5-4 CASSLGGQGNSPLHF TGTGCCAGCAGCTTGGGGGGACAGGGTAATTCACCCCTCCACTTT
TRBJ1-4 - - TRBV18 CASSPSLGGQGEKLFF TGTGCCAGCTCACCATCGCTGGGGGGTCAGGGTGAAAAACTGTTTTTT
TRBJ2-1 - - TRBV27 CASRKLTPGSWNSYNEQFF TGTGCCAGCAGAAAACTTACGCCGGGGTCGTGGAACTCCTACAATGAGCAGTTCTTC
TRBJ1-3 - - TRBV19 CASRLQASGNTIYF TGTGCCAGTCGTTTGCAGGCCTCTGGAAACACCATATATTTT
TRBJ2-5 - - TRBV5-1 CASARGEAEQETQYF TGCGCCAGCGCCAGGGGGGAGGCAGAGCAAGAGACCCAGTACTTC
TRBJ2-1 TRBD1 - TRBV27 CASSFRTGSYNEQFF TGTGCCAGCAGTTTCCGGACAGGGTCCTACAATGAGCAGTTCTTC
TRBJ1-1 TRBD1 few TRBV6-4 CASSDLPGQSIAFF TGTGCCAGCAGTGACTTACCGGGACAGTCAATAGCTTTCTTT
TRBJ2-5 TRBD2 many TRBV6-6 CASSSGTSGETQYF TGTGCCAGCAGCTCCGGGACTAGCGGAGAGACCCAGTACTTC
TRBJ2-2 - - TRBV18 CASSTRSGQGSTGELFF TGTGCCAGCTCGACACGTTCGGGTCAGGGGTCCACCGGGGAGCTGTTTTTT
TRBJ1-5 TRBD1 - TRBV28 CASSLWAGGSQPQHF TGTGCCAGCAGTTTATGGGCAGGGGGCTCTCAGCCCCAGCATTTT
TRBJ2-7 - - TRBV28 CASSAQAPVQYF TGTGCCAGCAGTGCACAGGCTCCGGTGCAGTACTTC
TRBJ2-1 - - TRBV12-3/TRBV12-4 CASRQGWGNEQFF TGTGCCAGCAGACAGGGTTGGGGGAATGAGCAGTTCTTC
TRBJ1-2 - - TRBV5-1 CASSSAGVRSGGYTF TGCGCCAGCAGCTCGGCCGGGGTGAGGTCGGGCGGCTACACCTTC
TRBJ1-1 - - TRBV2 CASSERGAGRPGTEAFF TGTGCCAGCAGTGAAAGGGGCGCTGGCAGACCAGGCACTGAAGCTTTCTTT
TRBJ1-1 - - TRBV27 CASSSLPGQRMNTEAFF TGTGCCAGCAGTTCCCTGCCTGGACAGAGAATGAACACTGAAGCTTTCTTT
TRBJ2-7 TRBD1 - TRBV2 CASSPTGVTGEQYF TGTGCCAGCAGTCCGACAGGGGTAACGGGGGAGCAGTACTTC
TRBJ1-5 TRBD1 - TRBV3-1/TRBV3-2 CASSQSLTGGGQPQHF TGTGCCAGCAGCCAAAGCTTGACAGGGGGCGGGCAGCCCCAGCATTTT
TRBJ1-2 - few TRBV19 CASQTGVAYGYTF TGTGCCAGCCAAACGGGTGTGGCCTATGGCTACACCTTC
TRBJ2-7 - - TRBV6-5 CASSRRESSYEQYF TGTGCCAGCAGCCGCAGGGAAAGCTCCTACGAGCAGTACTTC
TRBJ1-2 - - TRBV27 CASSLAQGLPGYTF TGTGCCAGCAGTTTAGCGCAGGGCTTGCCTGGCTACACCTTC
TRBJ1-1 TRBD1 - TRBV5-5 CASSPRTGDNTEAFF TGTGCCAGCAGCCCCCGGACAGGGGATAACACTGAAGCTTTCTTT
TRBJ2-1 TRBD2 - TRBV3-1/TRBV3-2 CASRPGLAAGNEQFF TGTGCCAGCAGACCCGGACTAGCGGCAGGGAATGAGCAGTTCTTC